Presented here are 7 T cell receptor beta chains from one specimen sequenced in a study of low-dose radiotherapy and immunotherapy resistance in tumors. The time point was: before trial treatment. TRAV- and TRBV-specific primers, spanning alpha and beta chains, primed first-strand cDNA. TCR amplification involved 20 PCR cycles with a constant-region primer and V-primer adapter. TCRdb processed the reads anew with MiXCR; each CDR3 protein has one entry. The sample shows roughly 39,000 distinct CDR3 sequences, roughly 28% of them seen only once. Material: PBMCs, obtained before treatment. These receptors all come from a male donor with gallbladder cancer.

The V gene is TRBV28, the J gene TRBJ1-1; 7 bases map to TRBD1. Trimming cost V 6 bases and J 0 bases; bases outside gene matches: 13. CDR1 is MDHEN and CDR2 is SYDVKM in the germline V gene. CDR3 length: 17 amino acids. CDR3 in DNA: TGTGCCAGCAGGGGGGCAGGGGGAACCTACTTGAACACTGAAGCTTTCTTT. Encoded protein: CASRGAGGTYLNTEAFF. Together with reference TRBV28 and TRBJ1-1, the CDR3 gives the full variable domain: DVKVTQSSRYLVKRTGEKVFLECVQDMDHENMFWYRQDPGLGLRLIYFSYDVKMKEKGDIPEGYSVSREKKERFSLILESASTNQTSMYLCASRGAGGTYLNTEAFFGQGTRLTVV.

With regard to this clonotype: A far bigger clonotype differs at one base, so this is likely a read error. This chain uses TRBV7-9 with TRBJ2-7; tentatively, D is TRBD1 (6 bases). V lost 8 bases and J 7 bases, leaving 15 bases between the germline ends. Per germline, CDR1 SEHNR and CDR2 FQNEAQ (reference sequence). The CDR3 sequence is 12 residues long. CDR3 residues: CASGGRDNEQYF. CDR3 in DNA: TGTGCCAGCGGAGGCAGGGACAATGAGCAGTACTTC.

Sample share makes this clonotype medium-sized. The rearrangement joins TRBV6-1 to TRBJ2-1; 8 positions agree with TRBD1. The CDR3 is 15 residues long. The ends lost 4 bases at V and 0 bases at J; junction bases unmatched: 2. CDR1 is MNHNS, CDR2 SASEGT, per germline. In DNA, the CDR3 is TGTGCCAGCAGTGGGACAGGGAGCTCCTACAATGAGCAGTTCTTC. Translated, it gives CASSGTGSSYNEQFF.

On this clonotype: A read error may be the cause here, since a much bigger clone is one base away. This chain uses TRBV20-1 with TRBJ2-3; tentative D call: TRBD2 (7 bases). Germline V lookup: CDR1 DFQATT, CDR2 SNEGSKA (reference sequence). This CDR3 is 15 amino acids long. Here the CDR3 DNA reads TGCAGTACTAGAGTTAGGGGGGGACGCACAGATACGCAGTATTTT. This codes for CSTRVRGGRTDTQYF.

This clonotype was recorded at least ten times. The CDR3 DNA sequence: TGTGCCAGCAGTTTAATGGGCAGGGGAGATTACGAGCAGTACTTC. It specifies CASSLMGRGDYEQYF. This chain connects TRBV27 to TRBJ2-7; tentatively, D is TRBD1 (6 bases). CDR1 is MNHEY and CDR2 is SMNVEV in the germline V gene (reference sequence). The CDR3 runs 15 residues. The germline V and J ends were trimmed by 2 bases and 4 bases, with 15 bases remaining between them.

This clonotype came up many times. V and J are TRBV2 and TRBJ2-7; D is perhaps TRBD1 or TRBD2 (5 bases each). Between the trimmed V and J ends, which lost 7 bases and 0 bases, there was a span of 10 bases. This CDR3 region has 13 residues. From germline, CDR1 is SNHLY and CDR2 FYNNEI. Here the CDR3 reads CASTGDGSYEQYF. CDR3 in DNA: TGTGCCAGCACCGGGGACGGCTCCTACGAGCAGTACTTC.

The table lists this clonotype with many counts. Compared with germline, one end of the junction differs, possibly owing to a read error. V and J are TRBV4-2 and TRBJ2-3, with 11 bases matching TRBD2. CDR1 LGHNA and CDR2 YNFKEQ come from the germline V gene. The CDR3 runs 18 residues. In DNA, the CDR3 is TGTGCCAGCAGCCAAGATCATCCCCTAGCGGGGGGCACAAATACGCAGTATTTT. Translation: CASSQDHPLAGGTNTQYF.